This TCR beta chain was sequenced in a study of beta chain features in type 1 diabetes. Study outcomes and limitations: VDJ junctions sequenced from type 1 diabetes patients showed fewer insertions and more deletions. Naive, central memory and Treg TCRB repertoires appeared more alike in patients than in healthy donors.

The germline CDR1 and CDR2 sequences are MNHNS and SASEGT. Unmatched junction bases numbered 4, after V lost 7 bases and J lost 3 bases. The CDR3 consists of 14 residues. Concerning this clone itself: Its cognate antigen is unknown.

Sorting gave populations that all exceeded 95% purity. The whole isolated RNA underwent reverse transcription, so sequencing captured expressed TCRB transcripts. Approximately 3.6 million reads were obtained on average from naive, central memory and regulatory T cell samples. The data were produced by immunoSEQ multiplex PCR, yet TCRdb's version contains in-frame clones alone and is incomplete. This sample has about 410,000 clones, with about 15% found just once. Material for sequencing was naive CD4+ T cells from blood. The TCR originated in a young man in good health. This chain joins TRBV6-1 and TRBJ2-4; 9 positions agree with TRBD1. CDR3 sequence reads: CASTPGQGKNIQYF. DNA for the CDR3: TGTGCCAGCACCCCGGGACAGGGCAAAAACATTCAGTACTTC.